This TCR beta chain was captured by sequencing in a study of blood T cell repertoires in COVID-19. Study context: PBMCs, B-cell-depleted T cells, or T cells provided the cDNA or gDNA that made up the material.

Germline-derived CDR1 and CDR2 are MDHEN and SYDVKM. The CDR3 totals 15 residues. V lost 5 bases and J 4 bases, leaving 14 bases between the germline ends. The assay was immunoSEQ multiplex PCR, and TCRdb's table has in-frame clones only and misses some. Of 95,000 to 110,000 clones in the sample, approximately 80% were seen once. The TCR was taken from a woman of 80 years or more with active or convalescent COVID-19. The V and J genes are TRBV28 and TRBJ1-4, with no clear D. The sample was peripheral blood. CDR3: CASSQIREGNEKLFF. The CDR3 DNA reads TGTGCCAGCAGTCAGATAAGGGAGGGTAATGAAAAACTGTTTTTT.